The 17 T cell receptor beta chains below were found in one sample sequenced in a study of glioma-infiltrating T cells after dendritic cell vaccination (dated by TCRdb to the mid-2010s). To prepare the library, the immunoSEQ multiplex PCR assay was applied. TCRdb took this table from immuneACCESS and kept in-frame rearrangements with V and J called. Such tables lack part of the clones; where checked against another copy, unresolved V genes explain under half of the gap, and the rest is unexplained. This sample lists over 90,000 clones; more than 75% were detected once. Roughly 2.9% of the sample lies in the top ten. The material was blood, obtained before dendritic cell vaccination. The receptors stem from a human donor with glioblastoma.

The table lists this clone with a count of one. This chain connects TRBV5-5 to TRBJ1-2, with D perhaps TRBD1 (5 bases). Germline V lookup: CDR1 SGHKS, CDR2 YYEKEE (reference sequence). The CDR3 extends over 15 amino acids. Deletions cut 3 bases from V and 4 bases from J, with 16 bases between. Here the CDR3 DNA reads TGTGCCAGCAGCTGGGTGACAGACCCCCCCTATGGCTACACCTTC. Translating gives CASSWVTDPPYGYTF.

This clone occurred once. This rearrangement joins TRBV7-2 to TRBJ2-7; 10 nucleotides line up with TRBD1. Trimming took 1 base from V and 1 from J; bases not matched to a gene: 10. This CDR3 comprises 18 residues. Germline CDR1 and CDR2: SGHTA and FQGNSA. The CDR3 here is CASSLVWGGQGESYEQYF. As DNA, the CDR3 is TGTGCCAGCAGCTTAGTTTGGGGTGGACAGGGGGAATCCTACGAGCAGTACTTC.

The rearrangement links TRBV5-1 to TRBJ1-1; 7 positions agree with TRBD1. This CDR3 has 14 amino acids. Germline V gives CDR1 SGHRS, CDR2 YFSETQ. Trimming at V came to 6 bases and at J to 6 bases, leaving 11 bases not matched to a gene. CDR3 nucleotides: TGCGCCAGCACCTACGGGACAGACGTATCTGAAGCTTTCTTT. This translates into CASTYGTDVSEAFF.

V usage is TRBV6-4 and J usage is TRBJ1-5; TRBD1 matches at 8 bases. With V trimmed by 6 bases and J by 5 bases, 6 bases remained unmatched. This CDR3 contains 14 residues. Germline-derived CDR1 and CDR2 are MRHNA and SNTAGT. The CDR3 loop reads CASSEDRDDQPQHF. The CDR3 DNA is TGTGCCAGCAGCGAGGACAGGGACGATCAGCCCCAGCATTTT.

The table lists this clone with a few counts. The chain combines TRBV5-4 with TRBJ2-7, with D maybe TRBD1 (6 bases). Germline CDR1 and CDR2: SGHNT and YYREEE (reference sequence). This CDR3 has 14 residues. Trimming removed 1 base at V and 6 bases at J, with 14 bases between. CDR3 amino acids: CASSLTGRGGEQYF. Written as DNA, the CDR3 is TGTGCCAGCAGCTTGACAGGGAGAGGTGGCGAGCAGTACTTC. Drawing the rest from reference TRBV5-4 and TRBJ2-7, the complete variable domain is ETGVTQSPTHLIKTRGQQVTLRCSSQSGHNTVSWYQQALGQGPQFIFQYYREEENGRGNFPPRFSGLQFPNYSSELNVNALELDDSALYLCASSLTGRGGEQYFGPGTRLTVT.

The V gene is TRBV5-6, the J gene TRBJ1-6, with D perhaps matching TRBD1 (5 bases). The CDR3 loop spans 15 amino acids. Trimming left V 0 bases short and J 10 bases short, with 14 bases between. The V gene's germline CDR1 is SGHDT and CDR2 YYEEEE. The CDR3 spells CASSLVGGSGSPLHF. CDR3 sequence (DNA): TGTGCCAGCAGCTTGGTGGGGGGGAGCGGGTCACCCCTCCACTTT.

The chain uses TRBV2 and TRBJ2-5; a weak D match, TRBD2 (6 bases). Looked up from germline, CDR1 is SNHLY and CDR2 is FYNNEI. CDR3 length: 12 amino acids. V lost 9 bases, J lost 0 bases, and 8 bases lay in between. Here the CDR3 reads CASGGYQETQYF. The CDR3 nucleotides read TGTGCCAGTGGGGGGTACCAAGAGACCCAGTACTTC. The full variable domain, in which reference TRBV2 and TRBJ2-5 provide the parts outside the CDR3, is EPEVTQTPSHQVTQMGQEVILRCVPISNHLYFYWYRQILGQKVEFLVSFYNNEISEKSEIFDDQFSVERPDGSNFTLKIRSTKLEDSAMYFCASGGYQETQYFGPGTRLLVL.

The chain couples TRBV5-1 to TRBJ2-3; D is uncertain. V was trimmed by 1 base and J by 8 bases, leaving 11 bases between them. Per the germline V gene, CDR1 is SGHRS and CDR2 is YFSETQ. CDR3 length: 13 residues. The CDR3 loop is CASSLIVRGTQYF. The CDR3 bases are TGCGCCAGCAGCTTGATAGTGCGAGGTACGCAGTATTTT. The whole variable domain, filled in from reference TRBV5-1 and TRBJ2-3, reads KAGVTQTPRYLIKTRGQQVTLSCSPISGHRSVSWYQQTPGQGLQFLFEYFSETQRNKGNFPGRFSGRQFSNSRSEMNVSTLELGDSALYLCASSLIVRGTQYFGPGTRLTVL.

CDR3: CASSLNHPGASGNQPQHF. The CDR3 bases are TGTGCCAGCAGCTTAAACCACCCTGGGGCATCGGGCAATCAGCCCCAGCATTTT. The chain has TRBV7-2 and TRBJ1-5; maybe TRBD1 (5 bases). The germline gives CDR1 SGHTA, CDR2 FQGNSA. The CDR3 is 18 amino acids. V was cut by 2 bases and J by 2 bases, with 19 bases left in between.

There are a few counts of this clone. The rearrangement links TRBV7-3 to TRBJ2-1; 10 nucleotides line up with TRBD1. V dropped 5 bases and J dropped 5; count of bases not matched to a gene: 9. Germline CDR1 and CDR2: SGHTA and FQGTGA. CDR3 length: 16 amino acids. The CDR3 sequence is CASSTPSGTGDNEQFF. The CDR3 DNA follows: TGTGCCAGCAGCACCCCATCCGGGACAGGGGACAATGAGCAGTTCTTC.

The chain couples TRBV5-1 to TRBJ2-1; weak D call: TRBD2 (6 bases). Germline loops: CDR1 SGHRS, CDR2 YFSETQ. V lost 2 bases, J lost 5 bases, and 11 bases lay in between. The CDR3 length is 14 residues. CDR3 sequence reads: CASSLTGLNNEQFF. Here the CDR3 DNA reads TGCGCCAGCAGCTTAACGGGACTTAACAATGAGCAGTTCTTC. Full variable domain (remainder filled in from reference TRBV5-1 and TRBJ2-1): KAGVTQTPRYLIKTRGQQVTLSCSPISGHRSVSWYQQTPGQGLQFLFEYFSETQRNKGNFPGRFSGRQFSNSRSEMNVSTLELGDSALYLCASSLTGLNNEQFFGPGTRLTVL.

Here the CDR3 reads CASSWRGEETQYF. In DNA form, the CDR3 reads TGTGCCAGCAGCTGGAGGGGTGAAGAGACCCAGTACTTC. The rearrangement uses TRBV7-2 and TRBJ2-5; the D gene is possibly TRBD2 (6 bases). The germline CDR1 and CDR2 sequences are SGHTA and FQGNSA. V dropped 4 bases and J dropped 3 bases, with 9 bases sitting between them. This CDR3 is 13 amino acids long.

CDR3 in DNA: TGTGCCAGCAGCTTAAATCCGTCGGGAGGCAGACATGAGCAGTTCTTC. Protein product: CASSLNPSGGRHEQFF. The chain uses TRBV7-3 and TRBJ2-1; TRBD2 matches 7 bases. The V gene end was trimmed by 1 base and the J gene end by 8 bases; junction bases not matched to a gene: 11. CDR3 length: 16 amino acids. Germline values: CDR1 SGHTA, CDR2 FQGTGA.

The chain couples TRBV19 to TRBJ2-7; TRBD2 might be the D (6 bases). This CDR3 is built from 15 residues. Germline V CDR1 and CDR2: LNHDA, SQIVND (reference sequence). Trimming pared 4 bases from V and 3 bases from J, leaving 16 bases between. In nucleotides, the CDR3 is TGTGCCAGTAGTACGGGGACTGGTGGAGGCTACGAGCAGTACTTC. Translated: CASSTGTGGGYEQYF.

The V call is TRBV11-2, the J call TRBJ1-3, with a tentative D call TRBD1 (5 bases). The CDR3 consists of 14 residues. The germline V gene has CDR1 SGHAT and CDR2 FQNNGV. Trimming shortened V by 6 bases and J by 3 bases, and 12 bases separated the two germline ends. The CDR3 DNA reads TGTGCCAGCAGTTCCCGGGACTTTGGAAACACCATATATTTT. Amino acids: CASSSRDFGNTIYF.

The chain carries TRBV7-9 and TRBJ2-2, with D tentatively TRBD1 (6 bases). This CDR3 contains 15 residues. V lost 1 base, J lost 2 bases, and 8 bases lay in between. Germline CDR1 reads SEHNR; CDR2 reads FQNEAQ (reference sequence). This CDR3 is CASSLGGTNTGELFF. Here the CDR3 DNA reads TGTGCCAGCAGCTTAGGTGGGACAAACACCGGGGAGCTGTTTTTT.

The chain combines TRBV7-8 with TRBJ2-1, with TRBD2 matching 10 bases. The CDR3 is made up of 16 amino acids. The germline CDR1 and CDR2 sequences are SGHVS and FQNEAQ. With V trimmed by 2 bases and J by 9 bases, 10 bases remained unmatched. Here the CDR3 reads CASSLPASGSSGEQFF. The CDR3 nucleotides are TGTGCCAGCAGCTTACCGGCTAGCGGGAGTTCAGGTGAGCAGTTCTTC.